This TCR beta chain derives from a study of response to subunit inactivated influenza vaccine. Via MiXCR, TCRdb re-called the RT-PCR reads, giving one row per CDR3 protein. This sample carries hundreds of thousands of distinct CDR3 sequences, 10% to 15% of them seen once, and the ten largest clones take less than 15%. This clonotype was seen only a few times. Germline V CDR1 and CDR2: SEHNR, FQNEAQ (reference sequence). The V end was cut by 3 bases, the J end by 5 bases, with 13 bases between. The CDR3 consists of 14 residues. This sequence joins TRBV7-9 and TRBJ2-5; unclear D gene. The receptor's source is a man aged 50 or older who received an inactivated influenza vaccine. This material consisted of PBMCs from blood, taken about 40 days after vaccination. Here the CDR3 reads CASSLGVVVETQYF. The CDR3 coding sequence is TGTGCCAGCAGCTTGGGCGTAGTGGTGGAGACCCAGTACTTC.